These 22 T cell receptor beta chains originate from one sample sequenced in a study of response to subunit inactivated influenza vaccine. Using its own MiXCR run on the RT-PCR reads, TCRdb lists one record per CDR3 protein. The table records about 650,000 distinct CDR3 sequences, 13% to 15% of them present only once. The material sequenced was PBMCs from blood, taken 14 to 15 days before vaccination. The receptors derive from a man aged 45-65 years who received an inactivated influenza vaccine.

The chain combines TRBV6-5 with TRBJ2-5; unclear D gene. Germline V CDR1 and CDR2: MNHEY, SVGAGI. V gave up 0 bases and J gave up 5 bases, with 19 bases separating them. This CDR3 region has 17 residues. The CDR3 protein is CASSYSSVGPRLETQYF. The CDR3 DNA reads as TGTGCCAGCAGTTACTCTTCGGTAGGACCCCGGTTGGAGACCCAGTACTTC.

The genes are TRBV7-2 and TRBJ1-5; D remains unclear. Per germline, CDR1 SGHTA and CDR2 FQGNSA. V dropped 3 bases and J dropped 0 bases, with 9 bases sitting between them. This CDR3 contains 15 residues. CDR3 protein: CASSFAPYSNQPQHF. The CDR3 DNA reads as TGTGCCAGCAGCTTTGCACCTTATAGCAATCAGCCCCAGCATTTT.

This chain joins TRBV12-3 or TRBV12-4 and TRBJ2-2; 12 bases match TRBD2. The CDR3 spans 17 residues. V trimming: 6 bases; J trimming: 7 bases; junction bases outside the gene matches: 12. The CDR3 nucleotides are TGTGCCAGCAGCCCGGAACTAGCGGGGGGCCTCTACGGGGAGCTGTTTTTT. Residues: CASSPELAGGLYGELFF.

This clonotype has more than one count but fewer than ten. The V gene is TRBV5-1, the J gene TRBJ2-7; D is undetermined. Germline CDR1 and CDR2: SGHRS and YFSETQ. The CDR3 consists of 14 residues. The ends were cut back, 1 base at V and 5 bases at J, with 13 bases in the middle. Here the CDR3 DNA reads TGCGCCAGCAGCTTGTACGGCGGCCTGAACGAGCAGTACTTC. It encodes CASSLYGGLNEQYF.

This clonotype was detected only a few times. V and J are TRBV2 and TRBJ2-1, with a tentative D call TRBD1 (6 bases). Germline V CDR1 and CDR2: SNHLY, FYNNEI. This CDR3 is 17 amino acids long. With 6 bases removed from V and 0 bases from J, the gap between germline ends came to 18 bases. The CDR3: CASSPFGGGSSYNEQFF. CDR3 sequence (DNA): TGTGCCAGCAGCCCTTTTGGGGGCGGAAGCTCCTACAATGAGCAGTTCTTC.

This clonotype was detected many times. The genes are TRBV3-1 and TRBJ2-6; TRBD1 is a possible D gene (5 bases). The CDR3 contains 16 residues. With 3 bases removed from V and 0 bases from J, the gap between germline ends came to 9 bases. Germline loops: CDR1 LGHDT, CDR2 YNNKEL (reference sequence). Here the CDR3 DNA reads TGTGCCAGCAGCCACACCGACAGCTCTGGGGCCAACGTCCTGACTTTC. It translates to CASSHTDSSGANVLTF.

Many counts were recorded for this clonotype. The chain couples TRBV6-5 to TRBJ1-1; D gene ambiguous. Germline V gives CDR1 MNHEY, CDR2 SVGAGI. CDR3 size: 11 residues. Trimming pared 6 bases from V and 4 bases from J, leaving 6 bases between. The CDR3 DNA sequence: TGTGCCAGCAGCCGGGGCACTGAAGCTTTCTTT. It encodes CASSRGTEAFF.

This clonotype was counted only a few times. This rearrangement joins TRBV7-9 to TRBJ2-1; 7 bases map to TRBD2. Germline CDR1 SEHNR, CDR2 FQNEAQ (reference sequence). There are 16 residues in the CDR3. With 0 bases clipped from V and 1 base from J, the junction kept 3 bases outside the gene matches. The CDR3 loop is CASSLAKRGSYNEQFF. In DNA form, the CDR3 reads TGTGCCAGCAGCTTAGCCAAGCGGGGTTCCTACAATGAGCAGTTCTTC.

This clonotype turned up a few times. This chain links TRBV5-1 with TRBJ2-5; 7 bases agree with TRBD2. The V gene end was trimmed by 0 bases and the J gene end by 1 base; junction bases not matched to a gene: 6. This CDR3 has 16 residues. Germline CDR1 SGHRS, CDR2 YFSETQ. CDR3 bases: TGCGCCAGCAGCTTGGTTTGGGCTAGCGGCCAAGAGACCCAGTACTTC. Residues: CASSLVWASGQETQYF.

This CDR3 is CASSQARGRVAGELFF. CDR3 nucleotide sequence: TGTGCCAGCAGCCAAGCTAGGGGGAGGGTCGCCGGGGAGCTGTTTTTT. The chain links TRBV4-2 to TRBJ2-2; weak D call: TRBD2 (7 bases). Germline CDR1 and CDR2: LGHNA and YNFKEQ. The length of the CDR3 is 16 residues. V was pared by 1 base and J by 6 bases, with 15 bases between.

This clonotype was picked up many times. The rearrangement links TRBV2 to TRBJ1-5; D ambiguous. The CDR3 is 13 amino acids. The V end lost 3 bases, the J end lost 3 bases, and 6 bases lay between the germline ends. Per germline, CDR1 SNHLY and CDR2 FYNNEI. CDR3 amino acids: CASSEGFNQPQHF. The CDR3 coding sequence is TGTGCCAGCAGTGAGGGGTTCAATCAGCCCCAGCATTTT.

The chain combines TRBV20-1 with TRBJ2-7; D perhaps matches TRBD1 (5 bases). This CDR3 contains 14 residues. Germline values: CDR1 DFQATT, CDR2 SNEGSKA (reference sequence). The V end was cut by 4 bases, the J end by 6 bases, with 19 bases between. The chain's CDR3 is CSAMYQTVPGEQYF. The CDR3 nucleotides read TGCAGTGCTATGTACCAGACAGTACCCGGCGAGCAGTACTTC.

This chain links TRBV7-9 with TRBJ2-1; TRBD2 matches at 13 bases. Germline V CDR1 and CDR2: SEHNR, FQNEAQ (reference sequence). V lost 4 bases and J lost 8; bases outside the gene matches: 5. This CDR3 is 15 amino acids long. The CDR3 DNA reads TGTGCCAGCAGCTCCGGGACTAGCGGGATTGATGAGCAGTTCTTC. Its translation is CASSSGTSGIDEQFF.

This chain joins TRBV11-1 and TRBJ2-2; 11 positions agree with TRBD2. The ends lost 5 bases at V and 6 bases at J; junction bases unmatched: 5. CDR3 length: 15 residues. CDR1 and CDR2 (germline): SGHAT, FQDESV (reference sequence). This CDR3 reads CASSPPGLAAGELFF. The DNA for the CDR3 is TGTGCCAGCAGCCCCCCGGGACTAGCGGCCGGGGAGCTGTTTTTT.

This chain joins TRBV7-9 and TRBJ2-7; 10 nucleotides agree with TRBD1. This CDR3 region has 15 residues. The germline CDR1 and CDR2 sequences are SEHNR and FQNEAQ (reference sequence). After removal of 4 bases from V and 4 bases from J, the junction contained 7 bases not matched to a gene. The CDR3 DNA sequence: TGTGCCAGCAGCTGGGGGGACAGGGGCGCGTACGAGCAGTACTTC. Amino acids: CASSWGDRGAYEQYF.

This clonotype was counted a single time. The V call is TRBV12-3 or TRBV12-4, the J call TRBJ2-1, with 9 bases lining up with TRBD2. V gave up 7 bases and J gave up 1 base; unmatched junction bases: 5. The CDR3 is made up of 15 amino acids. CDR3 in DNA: TGTGCCAGCATTACAGCGGGAGGTTCCTACAATGAGCAGTTCTTC. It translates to CASITAGGSYNEQFF.

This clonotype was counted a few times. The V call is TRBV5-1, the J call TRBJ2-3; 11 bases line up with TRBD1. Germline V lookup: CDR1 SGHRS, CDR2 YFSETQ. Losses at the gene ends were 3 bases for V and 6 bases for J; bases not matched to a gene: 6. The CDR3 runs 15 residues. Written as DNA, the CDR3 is TGCGCCAGCAGCTCCGGGACAGGGGGGTTGGATACGCAGTATTTT. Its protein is CASSSGTGGLDTQYF.

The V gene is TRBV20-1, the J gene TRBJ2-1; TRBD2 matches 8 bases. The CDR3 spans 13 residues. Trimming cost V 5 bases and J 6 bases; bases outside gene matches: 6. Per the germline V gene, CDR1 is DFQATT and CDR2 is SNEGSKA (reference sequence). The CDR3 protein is CSAREGRGNEQFF. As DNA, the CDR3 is TGCAGTGCTCGGGAGGGACGAGGCAATGAGCAGTTCTTC.

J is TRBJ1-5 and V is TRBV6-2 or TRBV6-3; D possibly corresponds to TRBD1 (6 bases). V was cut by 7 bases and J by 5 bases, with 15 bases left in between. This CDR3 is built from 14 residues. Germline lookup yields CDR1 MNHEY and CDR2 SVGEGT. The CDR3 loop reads CASIRAGAHQPQHF. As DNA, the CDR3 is TGTGCCAGCATTAGAGCGGGGGCCCATCAGCCCCAGCATTTT.

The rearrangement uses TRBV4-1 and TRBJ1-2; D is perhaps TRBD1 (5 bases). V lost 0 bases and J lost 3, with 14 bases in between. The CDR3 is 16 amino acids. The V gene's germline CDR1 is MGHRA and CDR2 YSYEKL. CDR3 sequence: CASSQDQGPADYGYTF. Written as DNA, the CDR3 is TGCGCCAGCAGCCAAGATCAGGGCCCCGCCGACTATGGCTACACCTTC.

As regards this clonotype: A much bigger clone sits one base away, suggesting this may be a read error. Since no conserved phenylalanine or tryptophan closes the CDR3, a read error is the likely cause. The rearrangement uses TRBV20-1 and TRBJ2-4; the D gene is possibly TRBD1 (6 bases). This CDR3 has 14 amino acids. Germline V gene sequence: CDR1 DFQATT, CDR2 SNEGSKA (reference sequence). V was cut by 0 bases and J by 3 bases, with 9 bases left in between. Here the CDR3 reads CSARDPRGKNIQYY. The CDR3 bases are TGCAGTGCTAGAGATCCCAGGGGCAAAAACATTCAGTACTAC.

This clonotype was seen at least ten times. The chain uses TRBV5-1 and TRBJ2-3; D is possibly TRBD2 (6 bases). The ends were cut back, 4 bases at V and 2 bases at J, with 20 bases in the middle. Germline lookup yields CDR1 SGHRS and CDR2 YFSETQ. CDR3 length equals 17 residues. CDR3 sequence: CASSMGPTGDTTDTQYF. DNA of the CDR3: TGCGCCAGCAGCATGGGCCCAACGGGGGATACCACAGATACGCAGTATTTT.